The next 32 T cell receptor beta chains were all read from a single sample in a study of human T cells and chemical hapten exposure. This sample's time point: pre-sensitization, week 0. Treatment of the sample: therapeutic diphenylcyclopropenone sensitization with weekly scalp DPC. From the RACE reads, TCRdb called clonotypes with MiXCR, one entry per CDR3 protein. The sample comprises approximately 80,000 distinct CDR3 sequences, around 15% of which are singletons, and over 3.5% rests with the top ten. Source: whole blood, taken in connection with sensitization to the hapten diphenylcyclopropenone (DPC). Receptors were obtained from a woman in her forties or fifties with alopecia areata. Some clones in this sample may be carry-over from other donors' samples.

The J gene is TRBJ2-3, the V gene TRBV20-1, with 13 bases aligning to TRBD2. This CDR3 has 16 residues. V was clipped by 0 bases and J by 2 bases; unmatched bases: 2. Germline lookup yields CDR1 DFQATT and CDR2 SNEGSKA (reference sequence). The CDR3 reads CSARDGLAGVTDTQYF. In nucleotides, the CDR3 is TGCAGTGCTAGAGATGGACTAGCGGGAGTCACAGATACGCAGTATTTT.

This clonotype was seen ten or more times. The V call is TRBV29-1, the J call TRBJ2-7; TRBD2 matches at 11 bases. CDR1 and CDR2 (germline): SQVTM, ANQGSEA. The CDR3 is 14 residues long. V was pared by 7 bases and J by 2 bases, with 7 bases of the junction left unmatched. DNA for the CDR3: TGCAGCGGAGTCCGGGGACTAGCGGCCTACGAGCAGTACTTC. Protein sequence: CSGVRGLAAYEQYF.

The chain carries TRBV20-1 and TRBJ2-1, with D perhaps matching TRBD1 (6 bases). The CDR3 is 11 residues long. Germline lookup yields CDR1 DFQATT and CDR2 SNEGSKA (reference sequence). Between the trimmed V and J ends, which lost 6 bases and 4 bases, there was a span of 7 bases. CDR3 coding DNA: TGCAGTGCCGACAGGTACAATGAGCAGTTCTTC. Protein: CSADRYNEQFF.

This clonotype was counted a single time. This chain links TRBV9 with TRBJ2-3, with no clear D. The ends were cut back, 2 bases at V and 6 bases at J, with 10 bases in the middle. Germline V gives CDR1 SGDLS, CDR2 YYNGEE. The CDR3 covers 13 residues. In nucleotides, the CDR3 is TGTGCCAGCAGCGTTGACCCGCCGGATACGCAGTATTTT. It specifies CASSVDPPDTQYF. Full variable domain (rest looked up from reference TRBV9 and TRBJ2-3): DSGVTQTPKHLITATGQRVTLRCSPRSGDLSVYWYQQSLDQGLQFLIQYYNGEERAKGNILERFSAQQFPDLHSELNLSSLELGDSALYFCASSVDPPDTQYFGPGTRLTVL.

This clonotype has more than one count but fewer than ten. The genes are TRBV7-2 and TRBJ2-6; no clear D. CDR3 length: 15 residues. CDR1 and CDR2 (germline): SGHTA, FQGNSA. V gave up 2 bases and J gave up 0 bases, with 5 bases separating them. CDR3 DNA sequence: TGTGCCAGCAGCTTAAAAGGCTCTGGGGCCAACGTCCTGACTTTC. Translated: CASSLKGSGANVLTF.

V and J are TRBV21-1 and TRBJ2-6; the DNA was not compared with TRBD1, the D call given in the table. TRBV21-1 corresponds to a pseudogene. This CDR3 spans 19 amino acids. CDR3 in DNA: TGTGCCAGCAGCAAAGTCAAGAACAGGGTATATTCTGGGGCCAACGTCCTGACTTTC. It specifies CASSKVKNRVYSGANVLTF.

CDR3 amino acids: CASSPLRNSPLHF. The CDR3 nucleotides read TGTGCCAGCAGCCCACTCAGAAATTCACCCCTCCACTTT. This chain links TRBV28 with TRBJ1-6; the D is unclear. The CDR3 length is 13 residues. Germline V gene lookup returns CDR1 MDHEN and CDR2 SYDVKM. V was clipped by 6 bases and J by 7 bases, with 10 bases between them.

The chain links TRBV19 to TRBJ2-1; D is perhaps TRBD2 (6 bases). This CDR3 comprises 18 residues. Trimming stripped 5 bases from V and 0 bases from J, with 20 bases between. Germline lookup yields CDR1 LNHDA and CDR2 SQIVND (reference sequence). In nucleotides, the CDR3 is TGTGCCAGTAGTCCACACCTCCTAGCGATCAACTCCTACAATGAGCAGTTCTTC. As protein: CASSPHLLAINSYNEQFF.

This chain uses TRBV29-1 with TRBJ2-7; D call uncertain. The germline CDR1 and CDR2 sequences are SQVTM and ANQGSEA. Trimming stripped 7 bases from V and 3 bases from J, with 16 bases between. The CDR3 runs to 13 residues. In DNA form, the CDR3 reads TGCAGCGCTTGCACAGAGTTCCGCTACGAGCAGTACTTC. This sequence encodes CSACTEFRYEQYF.

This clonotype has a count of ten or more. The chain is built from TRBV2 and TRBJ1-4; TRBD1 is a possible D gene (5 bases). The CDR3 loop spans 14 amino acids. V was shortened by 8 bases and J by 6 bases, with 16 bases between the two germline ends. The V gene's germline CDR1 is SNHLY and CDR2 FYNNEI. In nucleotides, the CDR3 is TGTGCCAGCTCAAGGGACCGGGGGTATGAAAAACTGTTTTTT. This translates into CASSRDRGYEKLFF.

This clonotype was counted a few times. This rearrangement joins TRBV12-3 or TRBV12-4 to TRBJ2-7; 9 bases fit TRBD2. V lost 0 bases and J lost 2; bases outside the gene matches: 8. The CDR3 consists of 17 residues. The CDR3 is CASSLAGPGGRAYEQYF. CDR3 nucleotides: TGTGCCAGCAGTTTAGCGGGCCCCGGCGGGAGGGCCTACGAGCAGTACTTC.

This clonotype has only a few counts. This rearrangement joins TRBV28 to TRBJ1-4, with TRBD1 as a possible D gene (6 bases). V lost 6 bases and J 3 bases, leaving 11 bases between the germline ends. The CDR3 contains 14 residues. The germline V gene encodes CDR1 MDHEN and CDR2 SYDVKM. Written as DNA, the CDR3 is TGTGCCAGCAGGGCCCAGGGGTCTAATGAAAAACTGTTTTTT. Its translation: CASRAQGSNEKLFF.

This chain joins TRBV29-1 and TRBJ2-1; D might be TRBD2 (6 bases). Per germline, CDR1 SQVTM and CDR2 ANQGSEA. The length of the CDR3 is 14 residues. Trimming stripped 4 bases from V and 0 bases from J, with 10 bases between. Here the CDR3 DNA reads TGCAGCGTTGCCTTCGGGAGCTCCTACAATGAGCAGTTCTTC. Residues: CSVAFGSSYNEQFF.

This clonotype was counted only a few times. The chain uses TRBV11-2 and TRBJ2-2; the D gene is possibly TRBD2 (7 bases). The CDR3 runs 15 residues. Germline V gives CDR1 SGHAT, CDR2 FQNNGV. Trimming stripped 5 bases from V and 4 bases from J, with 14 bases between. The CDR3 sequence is CASSPRGASTGELFF. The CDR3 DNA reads TGTGCCAGCAGCCCCCGGGGGGCGAGCACCGGGGAGCTGTTTTTT.

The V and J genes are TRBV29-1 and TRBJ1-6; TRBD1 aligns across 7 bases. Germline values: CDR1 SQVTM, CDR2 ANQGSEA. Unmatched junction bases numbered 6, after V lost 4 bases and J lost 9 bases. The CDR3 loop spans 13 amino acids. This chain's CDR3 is CSVAGGLGSPLHF. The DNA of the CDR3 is TGCAGCGTTGCAGGGGGTTTAGGTTCACCCCTCCACTTT.

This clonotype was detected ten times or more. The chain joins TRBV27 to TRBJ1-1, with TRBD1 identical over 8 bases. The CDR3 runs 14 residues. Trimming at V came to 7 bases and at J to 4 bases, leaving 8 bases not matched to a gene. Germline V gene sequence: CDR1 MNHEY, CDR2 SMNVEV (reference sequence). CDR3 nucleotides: TGTGCCAGCATTAAAGGACAGGGTCGCACTGAAGCTTTCTTT. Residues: CASIKGQGRTEAFF.

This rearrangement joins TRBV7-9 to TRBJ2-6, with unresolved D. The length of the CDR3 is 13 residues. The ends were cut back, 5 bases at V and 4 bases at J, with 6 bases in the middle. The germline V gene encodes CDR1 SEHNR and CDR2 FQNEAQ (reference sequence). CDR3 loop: CASSNTGANVLTF. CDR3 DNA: TGTGCCAGCAGCAACACAGGGGCCAACGTCCTGACTTTC. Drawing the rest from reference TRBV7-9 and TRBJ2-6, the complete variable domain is DTGVSQNPRHKITKRGQNVTFRCDPISEHNRLYWYRQTLGQGPEFLTYFQNEAQLEKSRLLSDRFSAERPKGSFSTLEIQRTEQGDSAMYLCASSNTGANVLTFGAGSRLTVL.

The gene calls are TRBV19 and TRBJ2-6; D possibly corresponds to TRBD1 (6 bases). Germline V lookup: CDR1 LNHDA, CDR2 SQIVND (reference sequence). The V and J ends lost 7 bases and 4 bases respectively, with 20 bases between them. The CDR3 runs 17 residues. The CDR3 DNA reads TGTGCCAGTATGTATTTGCAGGGGCCAGCCGGGGCCAACGTCCTGACTTTC. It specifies CASMYLQGPAGANVLTF.

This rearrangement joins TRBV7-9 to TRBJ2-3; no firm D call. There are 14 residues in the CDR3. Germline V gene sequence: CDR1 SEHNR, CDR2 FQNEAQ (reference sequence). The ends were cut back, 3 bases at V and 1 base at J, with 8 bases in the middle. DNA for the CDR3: TGTGCCAGCAGCTTCGGCCAAGGCACAGATACGCAGTATTTT. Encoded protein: CASSFGQGTDTQYF.

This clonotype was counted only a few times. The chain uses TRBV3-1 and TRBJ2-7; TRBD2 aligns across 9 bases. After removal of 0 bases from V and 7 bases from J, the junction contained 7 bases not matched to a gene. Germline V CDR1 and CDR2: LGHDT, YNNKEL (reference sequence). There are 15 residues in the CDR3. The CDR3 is CASSQDSSGIREQYF. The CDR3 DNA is TGTGCCAGCAGCCAAGATTCTAGCGGGATACGGGAGCAGTACTTC.

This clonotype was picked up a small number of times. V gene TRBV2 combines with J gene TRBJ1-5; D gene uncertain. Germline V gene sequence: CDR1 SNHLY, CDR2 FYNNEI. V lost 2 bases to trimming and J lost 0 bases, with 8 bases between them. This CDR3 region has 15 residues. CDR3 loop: CASSELGYSNQPQHF. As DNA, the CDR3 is TGTGCCAGCAGTGAACTCGGTTATAGCAATCAGCCCCAGCATTTT.

The CDR3 spells CASRWGDTQYF. Here the CDR3 DNA reads TGTGCCAGCCGTTGGGGAGATACGCAGTATTTT. The chain employs TRBV11-1 and TRBJ2-3, with no clear D. V lost 8 bases and J 5 bases, leaving 8 bases between the germline ends. Per germline, CDR1 SGHAT and CDR2 FQDESV (reference sequence). CDR3 length: 11 amino acids.

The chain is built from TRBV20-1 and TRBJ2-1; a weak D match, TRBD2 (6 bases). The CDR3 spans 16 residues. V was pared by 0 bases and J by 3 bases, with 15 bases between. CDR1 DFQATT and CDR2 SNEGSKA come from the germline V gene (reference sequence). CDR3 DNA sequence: TGCAGTGCTAGAGATGCTCGCGGAGCGGGCTACAATGAGCAGTTCTTC. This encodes CSARDARGAGYNEQFF.

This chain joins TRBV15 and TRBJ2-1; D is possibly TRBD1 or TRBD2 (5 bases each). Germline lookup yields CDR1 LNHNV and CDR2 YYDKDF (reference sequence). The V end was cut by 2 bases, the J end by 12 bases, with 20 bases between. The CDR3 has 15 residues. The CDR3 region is CATSRLTGTPSRQFF. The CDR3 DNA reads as TGTGCCACCAGCAGATTGACCGGGACCCCTAGTAGGCAGTTCTTC.

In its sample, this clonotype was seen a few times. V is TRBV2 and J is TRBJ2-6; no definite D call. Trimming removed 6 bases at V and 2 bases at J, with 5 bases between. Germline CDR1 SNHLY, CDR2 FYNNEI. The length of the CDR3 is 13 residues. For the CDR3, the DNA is TGTGCCAGCAGCAAAACTGGGGCCAACGTCCTGACTTTC. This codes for CASSKTGANVLTF.

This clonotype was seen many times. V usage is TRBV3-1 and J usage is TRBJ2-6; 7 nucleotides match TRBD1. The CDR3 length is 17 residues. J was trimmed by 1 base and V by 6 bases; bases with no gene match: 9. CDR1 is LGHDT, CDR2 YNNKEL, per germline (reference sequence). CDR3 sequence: CASSGLGGESGANVLTF. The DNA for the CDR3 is TGTGCCAGCAGTGGTTTAGGGGGCGAATCTGGGGCCAACGTCCTGACTTTC.

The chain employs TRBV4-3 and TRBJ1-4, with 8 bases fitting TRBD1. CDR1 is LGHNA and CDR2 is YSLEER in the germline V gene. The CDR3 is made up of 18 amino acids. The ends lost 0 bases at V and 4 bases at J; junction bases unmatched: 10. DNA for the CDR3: TGCGCCAGCAGCCAAGATCTAGGACAGGGTCAAGGTAATGAAAAACTGTTTTTT. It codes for CASSQDLGQGQGNEKLFF.

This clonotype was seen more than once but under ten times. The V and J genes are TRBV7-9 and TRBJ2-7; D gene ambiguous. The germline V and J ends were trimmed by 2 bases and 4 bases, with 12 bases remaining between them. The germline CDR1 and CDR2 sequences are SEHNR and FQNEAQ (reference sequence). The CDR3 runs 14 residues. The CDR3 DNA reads TGTGCCAGCAGCTTAAAGGGCTCGGCTTACGAGCAGTACTTC. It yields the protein CASSLKGSAYEQYF.

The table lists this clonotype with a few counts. As DNA, the CDR3 is TGTGCCAGTAGCTATCGACAGGGGCGGGACACTGAAGCTTTCTTT. Translated, it gives CASSYRQGRDTEAFF. The chain joins TRBV30 to TRBJ1-1; 8 bases map to TRBD1. Germline lookup yields CDR1 GTSNPN and CDR2 SVGIG (reference sequence). V was pared by 8 bases and J by 3 bases, with 14 bases of the junction left unmatched. The CDR3 spans 15 residues.

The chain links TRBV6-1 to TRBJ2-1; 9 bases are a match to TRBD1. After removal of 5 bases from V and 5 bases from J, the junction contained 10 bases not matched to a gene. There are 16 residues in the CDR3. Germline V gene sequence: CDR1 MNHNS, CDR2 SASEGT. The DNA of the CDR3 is TGTGCCAGCAGTCTCCCGGGACAGGGTCCGAACAATGAGCAGTTCTTC. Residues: CASSLPGQGPNNEQFF.

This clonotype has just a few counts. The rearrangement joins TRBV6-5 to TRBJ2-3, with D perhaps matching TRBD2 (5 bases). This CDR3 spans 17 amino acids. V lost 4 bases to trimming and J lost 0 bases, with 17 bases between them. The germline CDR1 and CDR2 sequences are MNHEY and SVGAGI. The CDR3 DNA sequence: TGTGCCAGCAGTTTACTCGGGAAGGTCTTGAGCACAGATACGCAGTATTTT. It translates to CASSLLGKVLSTDTQYF.

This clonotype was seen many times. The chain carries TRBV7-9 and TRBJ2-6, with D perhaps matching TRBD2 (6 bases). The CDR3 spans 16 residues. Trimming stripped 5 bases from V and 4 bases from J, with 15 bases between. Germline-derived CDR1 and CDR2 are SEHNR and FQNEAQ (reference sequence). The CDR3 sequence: CASSTMRGTGANVLTF. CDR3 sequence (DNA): TGTGCCAGCAGCACGATGCGGGGTACCGGGGCCAACGTCCTGACTTTC. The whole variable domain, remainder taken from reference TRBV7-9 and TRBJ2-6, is DTGVSQNPRHKITKRGQNVTFRCDPISEHNRLYWYRQTLGQGPEFLTYFQNEAQLEKSRLLSDRFSAERPKGSFSTLEIQRTEQGDSAMYLCASSTMRGTGANVLTFGAGSRLTVL.